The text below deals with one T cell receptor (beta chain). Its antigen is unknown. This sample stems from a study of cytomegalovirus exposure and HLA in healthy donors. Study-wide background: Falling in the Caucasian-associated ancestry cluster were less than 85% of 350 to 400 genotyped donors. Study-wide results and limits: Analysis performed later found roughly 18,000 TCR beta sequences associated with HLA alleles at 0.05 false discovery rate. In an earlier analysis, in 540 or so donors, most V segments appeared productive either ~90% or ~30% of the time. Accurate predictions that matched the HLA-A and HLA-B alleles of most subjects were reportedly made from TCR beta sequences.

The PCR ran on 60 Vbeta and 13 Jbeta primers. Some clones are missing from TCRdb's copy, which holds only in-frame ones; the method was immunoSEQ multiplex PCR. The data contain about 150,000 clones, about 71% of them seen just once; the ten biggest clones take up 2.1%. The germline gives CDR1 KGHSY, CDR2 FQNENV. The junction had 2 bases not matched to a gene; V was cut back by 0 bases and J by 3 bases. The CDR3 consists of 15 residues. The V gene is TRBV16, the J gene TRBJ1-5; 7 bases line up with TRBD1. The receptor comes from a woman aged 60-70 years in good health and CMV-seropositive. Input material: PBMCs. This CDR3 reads CASSQSGGFNQPQHF. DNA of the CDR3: TGTGCCAGCAGCCAATCAGGGGGCTTCAATCAGCCCCAGCATTTT.